These 3 T cell receptor beta chains came from one sample sequenced in a study of cytomegalovirus exposure and HLA in healthy donors. 60 Vbeta and 13 Jbeta primers were used in PCR. Measured with immunoSEQ multiplex PCR; TCRdb has only the in-frame clones, and not every one. The data show roughly 110,000 clones, approximately 79% seen once. The sample consisted of PBMCs. The origin of the receptors is a man aged 55 to 70 in good health and CMV-seronegative.

The chain couples TRBV4-3 to TRBJ1-1; D not resolved. CDR3 length equals 14 residues. Germline V CDR1 and CDR2: LGHNA, YSLEER. The V and J ends lost 0 bases and 3 bases respectively, with 8 bases between them. In DNA form, the CDR3 reads TGCGCCAGCAGCCAAGATAACAGTCACACTGAAGCTTTCTTT. This gives the protein CASSQDNSHTEAFF.

The chain has TRBV2 and TRBJ2-3, with D possibly being TRBD1 (5 bases). This CDR3 comprises 13 residues. Germline CDR1 reads SNHLY; CDR2 reads FYNNEI. V lost 11 bases to trimming and J lost 2 bases, with 14 bases between them. In nucleotides, the CDR3 is TGTGCCGGGTCAGGGCGCCTCACAGATACGCAGTATTTT. It yields the protein CAGSGRLTDTQYF.

The chain joins TRBV4-1 to TRBJ1-3; tentative D call: TRBD1 (5 bases). Germline CDR1 MGHRA, CDR2 YSYEKL. Trimming removed 0 bases from V and 7 bases from J, with 13 bases in between. This CDR3 has 15 amino acids. The DNA for the CDR3 is TGCGCCAGCAGCCAAGATGAAGGGGCCTGGAACACCATATATTTT. This encodes CASSQDEGAWNTIYF.